Each of the 17 T cell receptor beta chains below was sequenced from the same sample in a study of type 1 regulatory T cells. General study results and limits: Compared with non-type 1 regulatory T cells, type 1 regulatory T cells showed a more restricted TCR repertoire.

No cognate antigen is known for these TCRs. Using its own MiXCR run on the reads, TCRdb lists one record per CDR3 protein. The data show around 64,000 distinct CDR3 sequences, roughly 20% seen once. The specimen sequenced was cultured type 1 regulatory T (Tr1) cells, either the whole culture or a sorted fraction (not recorded which). These receptors were obtained from a human donor in good health.

This clonotype was counted between two and nine times. The genes are TRBV20-1 and TRBJ1-5, with D perhaps TRBD1 (5 bases). V gave up 4 bases and J gave up 3 bases, with 13 bases separating them. Germline lookup yields CDR1 DFQATT and CDR2 SNEGSKA (reference sequence). CDR3 length: 14 residues. The CDR3 is CSATSAGDNQPQHF. DNA of the CDR3: TGCAGTGCTACTTCGGCGGGGGACAATCAGCCCCAGCATTTT.

This chain connects TRBV12-3 or TRBV12-4 to TRBJ2-5; 12 positions agree with TRBD1. This CDR3 is built from 16 residues. V lost 6 bases, J lost 1 base, and 6 bases stayed unmatched. CDR3 bases: TGTGCCAGCAGCCGGGACAGGGGGCTCTTCCAAGAGACCCAGTACTTC. Its translation is CASSRDRGLFQETQYF.

This clonotype was observed at least ten times. The rearrangement links TRBV5-1 to TRBJ2-1; D not certain. There are 14 residues in the CDR3. With 6 bases removed from V and 8 bases from J, the gap between germline ends came to 18 bases. Germline CDR1 and CDR2: SGHRS and YFSETQ. Here the CDR3 DNA reads TGCGCCAGCACGAAGGGCGGTTCTACTTATGAGCAGTTCTTC. Its protein product is CASTKGGSTYEQFF.

The CDR3 loop is CSATSGRGNEQFF. The CDR3 DNA is TGCAGTGCAACGAGCGGGAGAGGCAATGAGCAGTTCTTC. This chain uses TRBV20-1 with TRBJ2-1, with 8 bases that match TRBD2. This CDR3 is 13 amino acids long. V lost 6 bases and J lost 6; bases outside the gene matches: 7. CDR1 DFQATT and CDR2 SNEGSKA come from the germline V gene (reference sequence).

This clonotype was counted only a few times. The chain employs TRBV5-1 and TRBJ2-3, with 13 nucleotides matching TRBD2. The V segment lost 1 base and the J segment 0 bases; nucleotides outside the gene matches: 8. CDR1 is SGHRS and CDR2 is YFSETQ in the germline V gene. The CDR3 has 19 residues. The CDR3: CASSLRWTSGSRSTDTQYF. CDR3 nucleotide sequence: TGCGCCAGCAGCTTGAGATGGACTAGCGGGAGCAGGAGCACAGATACGCAGTATTTT.

The chain combines TRBV7-2 with TRBJ2-7; D not resolved. There are 14 residues in the CDR3. Trimming cost V 5 bases and J 6 bases, with 17 bases left between them. Germline CDR1 reads SGHTA; CDR2 reads FQGNSA. The CDR3 reads CASSQRSPGREQYF. The CDR3 DNA reads TGTGCCAGCAGCCAGCGCAGTCCCGGGCGCGAGCAGTACTTC.

The chain is built from TRBV9 and TRBJ2-2; 11 bases map to TRBD2. The germline V gene has CDR1 SGDLS and CDR2 YYNGEE. The CDR3 totals 15 residues. Trimming removed 5 bases from V and 3 bases from J; junction bases left unmatched: 3. This CDR3 reads CASRALAGDTGELFF. CDR3 bases: TGTGCCAGCAGGGCACTAGCGGGAGACACCGGGGAGCTGTTTTTT.

A few counts support this clonotype. The chain couples TRBV19 to TRBJ2-1; D remains ambiguous. Between the trimmed V and J ends, which lost 4 bases and 7 bases, there was a span of 11 bases. This CDR3 is built from 13 residues. The germline gives CDR1 LNHDA, CDR2 SQIVND (reference sequence). The DNA of the CDR3 is TGTGCCAGTAGTACCTCCCACAGAAATGAGCAGTTCTTC. It encodes CASSTSHRNEQFF.

This rearrangement joins TRBV7-2 to TRBJ2-7; TRBD1 is a possible D gene (6 bases). The germline CDR1 and CDR2 sequences are SGHTA and FQGNSA. The CDR3 extends over 13 amino acids. With 3 bases removed from V and 6 bases from J, the gap between germline ends came to 12 bases. CDR3 residues: CASSFRVGAEQYF. In DNA, the CDR3 is TGTGCCAGCAGCTTTCGCGTGGGGGCCGAGCAGTACTTC.

This clonotype was seen only a few times. This chain joins TRBV5-1 and TRBJ2-6; D is unresolved. CDR1 is SGHRS, CDR2 YFSETQ, per germline. This CDR3 is 15 amino acids long. Trimming shortened V by 4 bases and J by 0 bases, and 8 bases separated the two germline ends. DNA for the CDR3: TGCGCCAGCAGCGGCACCCTCTCTGGGGCCAACGTCCTGACTTTC. This translates into CASSGTLSGANVLTF.

On this clonotype: The junction shows a germline mismatch at one end, possibly a read error. The chain employs TRBV6-6 and TRBJ2-1; D possibly corresponds to TRBD2 (8 bases). This CDR3 has 17 residues. Germline CDR1 is MNHNY and CDR2 is SVGAGI (reference sequence). In DNA, the CDR3 is TGCGCCAGCAGGGGGGCCGGACTAGCTTGGGACTACAATGAGCAGTTCTTC. It encodes CASRGAGLAWDYNEQFF.

Notes on this clonotype: Germline is not matched at one junction end, which may reflect a read error. The chain uses TRBV5-1 and TRBJ1-6; TRBD1 matches 7 bases. Germline CDR1 and CDR2: SGHRS and YFSETQ. The CDR3 loop spans 14 amino acids. CDR3 DNA: TGCGCCAGCAGCTCCGGGACAGCGAATTCACCCATCCACTTT. Amino acid sequence: CASSSGTANSPIHF.

This clonotype is classed as medium-sized. The chain joins TRBV5-1 to TRBJ1-1; 7 bases align to TRBD1. The CDR3 has 14 amino acids. After removal of 0 bases from V and 9 bases from J, the junction contained 8 bases not matched to a gene. CDR1 SGHRS and CDR2 YFSETQ come from the germline V gene. The CDR3 is CASSLEGGVGKAFF. CDR3 nucleotides: TGCGCCAGCAGCTTGGAAGGGGGCGTGGGGAAAGCTTTCTTT.

This clonotype was seen repeatedly, ten times or more. J is TRBJ2-7 and V is TRBV5-1; TRBD1 matches 8 bases. Losses at the gene ends were 4 bases for V and 2 bases for J; bases not matched to a gene: 8. The germline CDR1 and CDR2 sequences are SGHRS and YFSETQ. This CDR3 spans 15 amino acids. Written as DNA, the CDR3 is TGCGCCAGCAGCATACTGACAGGGGAGACCTACGAGCAGTACTTC. Translated, it gives CASSILTGETYEQYF.

This clonotype occurred many times. The chain is built from TRBV10-3 and TRBJ2-3; 8 bases map to TRBD2. This CDR3 contains 15 residues. Germline V gives CDR1 ENHRY, CDR2 SYGVKD. V dropped 8 bases and J dropped 0; count of bases not matched to a gene: 7. Here the CDR3 DNA reads TGTGCCATCTCTGGACTAGCAGCTAGCACAGATACGCAGTATTTT. Translation: CAISGLAASTDTQYF.

This rearrangement joins TRBV5-1 to TRBJ2-5; 12 positions match TRBD1. With V trimmed by 3 bases and J by 1 base, 1 base remained unmatched. There are 15 residues in the CDR3. CDR1 and CDR2 (germline): SGHRS, YFSETQ. The CDR3 bases are TGCGCCAGCAGCTCGGGACAGGGGGCCCAAGAGACCCAGTACTTC. Protein: CASSSGQGAQETQYF. Together with reference TRBV5-1 and TRBJ2-5, the CDR3 gives the full variable domain: KAGVTQTPRYLIKTRGQQVTLSCSPISGHRSVSWYQQTPGQGLQFLFEYFSETQRNKGNFPGRFSGRQFSNSRSEMNVSTLELGDSALYLCASSSGQGAQETQYFGPGTRLLVL.

This rearrangement joins TRBV29-1 to TRBJ2-3, with TRBD1 matching over 12 bases. The CDR3 loop spans 14 amino acids. Trimming cost V 8 bases and J 4 bases; bases outside gene matches: 7. Germline V gene data show CDR1 as SQVTM and CDR2 as ANQGSEA. The CDR3 region has the DNA TGCAGCCACGGGGACAGGGGGCCATCAGATACGCAGTATTTT. Encoded protein: CSHGDRGPSDTQYF.